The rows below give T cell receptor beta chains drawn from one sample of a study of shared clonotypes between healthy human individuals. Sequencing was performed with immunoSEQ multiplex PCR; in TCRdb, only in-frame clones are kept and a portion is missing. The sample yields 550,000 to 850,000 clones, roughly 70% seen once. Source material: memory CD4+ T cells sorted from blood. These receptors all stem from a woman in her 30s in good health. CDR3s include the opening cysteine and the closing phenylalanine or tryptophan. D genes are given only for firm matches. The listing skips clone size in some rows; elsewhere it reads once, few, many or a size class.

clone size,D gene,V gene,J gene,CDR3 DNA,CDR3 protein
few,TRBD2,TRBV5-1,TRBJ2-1,TGCGCCAGCAGCGCTAGCGGGAACTATGAGCAGTTCTTC,CASSASGNYEQFF
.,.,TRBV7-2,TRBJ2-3,TGTGCCAGCAGCCCGGTTTTGGTTACGCAGTATTTT,CASSPVLVTQYF
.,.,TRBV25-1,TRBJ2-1,TGTGCCAGCAGTGAGAGGGGGTTCGAGATCTTC,CASSERGFEIF
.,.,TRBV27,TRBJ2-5,TGTGCCAGCAGACCACTCGGGGTAGGGGAGACCCAGTACTTC,CASRPLGVGETQYF
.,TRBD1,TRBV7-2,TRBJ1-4,TGTGCCAGCAGCTTCAGGGGGCTCAATGAAAAACTGTTTTTT,CASSFRGLNEKLFF
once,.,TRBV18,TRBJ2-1,TGTGCCAGCTCATGGGGCTACAATGAGCAGTTCTTC,CASSWGYNEQFF
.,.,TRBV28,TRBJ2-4,TGTGCCAGCAGACCTACAAGAGACTCAAGTAAAAACATTCAGTACTTC,CASRPTRDSSKNIQYF
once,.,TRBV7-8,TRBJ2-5,TGTGCCAGCAGCTTAGCTTCTTTGTCTAGTGAAGAGACCCAGTACTTC,CASSLASLSSEETQYF
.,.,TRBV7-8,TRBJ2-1,TGTGCCAGCAGTTATGGGACAGAGCAGTTCTTC,CASSYGTEQFF
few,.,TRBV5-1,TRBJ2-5,TGCGCCAGCAGCTTGTCGGGTAACCAAGAGACCCAGTACTTC,CASSLSGNQETQYF
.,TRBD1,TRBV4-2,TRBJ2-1,TGTGCCAGCAGCCCCGACCAGGGGGCAGGTAATGAGCAGTTCTTC,CASSPDQGAGNEQFF
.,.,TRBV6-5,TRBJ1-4,TGTGCCAGCAGTCACACCGGTGACCGAGGAGAAAAACTGTTTTTT,CASSHTGDRGEKLFF
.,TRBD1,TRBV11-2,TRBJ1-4,TGTGCCAGCAGCCGCCGGACAGGGAGCTTAGGTGAAAAACTGTTTTTT,CASSRRTGSLGEKLFF
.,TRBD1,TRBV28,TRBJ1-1,TGTGCCAGCAGTTCATCAGGGGGTGGAGCTGAAGCTTTCTTT,CASSSSGGGAEAFF
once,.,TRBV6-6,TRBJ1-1,TGTGCCAGCAGTTACGGACATCAGAACACTGAAGCTTTCTTT,CASSYGHQNTEAFF
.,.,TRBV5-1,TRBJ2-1,TGCGCCAGCAGCCCGGCGGTGAGAAATGAGCAGTTCTTC,CASSPAVRNEQFF
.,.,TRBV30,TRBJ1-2,TGTGCCCATGGGGGAAACTATGGCTACACCTTC,CAHGGNYGYTF
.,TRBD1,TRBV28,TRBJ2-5,TGTGCCAGCAGTTTCTCCGGGACAGGGGGCATGCAGACCCAGTACTTC,CASSFSGTGGMQTQYF
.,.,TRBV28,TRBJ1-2,TGTGCCAGCAGTTTCGGGGGAGGGGACTATGGCTACACCTTC,CASSFGGGDYGYTF
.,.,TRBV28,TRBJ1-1,TGTGCCAGCAGTTTATGGGACAGTGAAGCTTTCTTT,CASSLWDSEAFF
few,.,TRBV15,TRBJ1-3,TGTGCCACCAGCAGACTCTTTAGTACGGACCCCCCGCGAAACACCATATATTTT,CATSRLFSTDPPRNTIYF
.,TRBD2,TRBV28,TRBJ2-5,TGTGCCAGCAGTTTCGGACTAGCGGAAGAGACCCAGTACTTC,CASSFGLAEETQYF
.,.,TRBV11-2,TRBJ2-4,TGTGCCAGCAGCTTCCAATTAAACTCTAACATTCAGTACTTC,CASSFQLNSNIQYF
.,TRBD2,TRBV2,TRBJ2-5,TGTGCCAGCAGTGCTAGCTGGGGAGGGCCAGAGACCCAGTACTTC,CASSASWGGPETQYF
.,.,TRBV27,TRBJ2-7,TGTGCCAGCAGTTTACAGGGAATCAGGCACGAGCAGTACTTC,CASSLQGIRHEQYF
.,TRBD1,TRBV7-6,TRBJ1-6,TGTGCCAGCAGCTTAGATCAGGGGGCGAATTCACCCCTCCACTTT,CASSLDQGANSPLHF
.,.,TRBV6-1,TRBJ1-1,TGTGCCAGCAGTGAAGCGCGGAGCCTTGAAGCTTTCTTT,CASSEARSLEAFF
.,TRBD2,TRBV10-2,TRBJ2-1,TGCGCCAGCAGAAGAAGCGGGAGGGCCTACAATGAGCAGTTCTTC,CASRRSGRAYNEQFF
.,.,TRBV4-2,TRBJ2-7,TGTGCCAGCAGCCAACAACTGACATCCTACGAGCAGTACTTC,CASSQQLTSYEQYF
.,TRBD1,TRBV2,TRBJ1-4,TGTGCCAGCAGGCCCCGACAGGGCGGATTCGGAAAACTGTTTTTT,CASRPRQGGFGKLFF
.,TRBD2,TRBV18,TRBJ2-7,TGTGCCAGCTCACGGCGGGAGAACTCCTACGAGCAGTACTTC,CASSRRENSYEQYF
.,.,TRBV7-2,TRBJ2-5,TGTGCCAGCAGCTTAGGGTTCTGGGAGTACCAAGAGACCCAGTACTTC,CASSLGFWEYQETQYF
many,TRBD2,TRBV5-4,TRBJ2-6,TGTGCCAGCAGCGTCGGGACTAGCGTCCACTCTGGGGCCAACGTCCTGACTTTC,CASSVGTSVHSGANVLTF
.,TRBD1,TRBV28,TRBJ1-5,TGTGCCAGCAGTCCATTCGAGTTAGGGGACAGTCAGCCCCAGCATTTT,CASSPFELGDSQPQHF
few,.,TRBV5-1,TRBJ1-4,TGCGCCAGCAGCTTGATGGGGGGAGGTGAAAAACTGTTTTTT,CASSLMGGGEKLFF
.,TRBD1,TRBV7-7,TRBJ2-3,TGTGCCAGCAGCTTAAACAGGGGGACAGATACGCAGTATTTT,CASSLNRGTDTQYF
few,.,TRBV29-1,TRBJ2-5,TGCAGCGCCTCAGGGTTCCCGCAAGAGACCCAGTACTTC,CSASGFPQETQYF
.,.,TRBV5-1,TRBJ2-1,TGCGCCAGCAGCTTGACGGGGTGGCACTACAATGAGCAGTTCTTC,CASSLTGWHYNEQFF
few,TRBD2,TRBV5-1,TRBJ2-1,TGCGCCAGCAGCCCCCCCTTTAGCGGGAACCCCAATGAGCAGTTCTTC,CASSPPFSGNPNEQFF
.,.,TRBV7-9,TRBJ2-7,TGTGCCAGCAGCTTATTTCGTCACCACGAGCAGTACTTC,CASSLFRHHEQYF
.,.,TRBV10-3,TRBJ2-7,TGTGCCATCAGTGAGTCGATGGACATCGACGAGCAGTACTTC,CAISESMDIDEQYF
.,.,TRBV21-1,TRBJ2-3,TGTGCCAGCAGCCGAATTCCATATGGGGATAGTGGAGATACGCAGTATTTT,CASSRIPYGDSGDTQYF
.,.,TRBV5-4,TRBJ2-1,TGTGCCAGCAGCCCAATAGGGGAGAATCCCAATGAGCAGTTCTTC,CASSPIGENPNEQFF
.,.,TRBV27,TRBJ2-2,TGTGCCAGCAGTTTAAACACCGGGGAGCTGTTTTTT,CASSLNTGELFF
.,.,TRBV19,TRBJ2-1,TGTGCCAGTAGCAGAGGTACCTACAATGAGCAGTTCTTC,CASSRGTYNEQFF
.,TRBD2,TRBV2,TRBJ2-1,TGTGCCAGCACTAGGAACCGGGGGGCGGGAGGTGAGCAGTTCTTC,CASTRNRGAGGEQFF
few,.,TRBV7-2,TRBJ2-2,TGTGCCAGCACCCGGGACCACACCACCGGGGAGCTGTTTTTT,CASTRDHTTGELFF
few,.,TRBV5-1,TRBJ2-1,TGCGCCAGCAGCTTGGACACCGTCGGCTACAATGAGCAGTTCTTC,CASSLDTVGYNEQFF
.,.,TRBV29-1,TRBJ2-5,TGCAGCGTTGAGGGGACCGGGGGGACCCAGTACTTC,CSVEGTGGTQYF
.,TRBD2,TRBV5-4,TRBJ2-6,TGTGCCAGCAGCACACTAGCGGGCCTTCTCTCTGGGGCCAACGTCCTGACTTTC,CASSTLAGLLSGANVLTF
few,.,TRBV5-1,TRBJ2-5,TGCGCCAGCAGCTTGGAGGGTCTGGAGACCCAGTACTTC,CASSLEGLETQYF
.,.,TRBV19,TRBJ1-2,TGTGCCAGTAGACTAAGGGGGACACCTTCTAACTATGGCTACACCTTC,CASRLRGTPSNYGYTF
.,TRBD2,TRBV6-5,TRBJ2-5,TGTGCCAGCAGGGACACGGGGGAGGGTGAGACCCAGTACTTC,CASRDTGEGETQYF
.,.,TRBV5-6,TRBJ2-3,TGTGCCAGCAGCTTGGAGGCCACAGATACGCAGTATTTT,CASSLEATDTQYF
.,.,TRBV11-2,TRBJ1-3,TGTGCCAGCAGCCCATTCCCGCCTGGAAACACCATATATTTT,CASSPFPPGNTIYF
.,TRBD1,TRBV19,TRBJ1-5,TGTGCCAGTAGTATGGACAGGGTGGGTCAGCCCCAGCATTTT,CASSMDRVGQPQHF
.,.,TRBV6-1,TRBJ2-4,TGTGCCAGCAGTGAAATTGGATCGCGGATGTACTTC,CASSEIGSRMYF
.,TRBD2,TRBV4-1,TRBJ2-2,TGCGCCAGCAGCCCTGGACTAGCCAAAACGAACACCGGGGAGCTGTTTTTT,CASSPGLAKTNTGELFF